A selection of T cell receptor beta chains follows, all from one sample in a study of cytomegalovirus exposure and HLA in healthy donors. Sequencing used immunoSEQ multiplex PCR; TCRdb keeps in-frame clones, though not all of them. This sample has 150,000 to 200,000 clones; roughly four fifths occur once, and the top ten carry roughly 0.99%. The source material was PBMCs. These receptors all stem from a woman between 40 and 50 years old in good health and CMV-seronegative. CDR3s include the opening cysteine and the closing phenylalanine or tryptophan. The size field is filled for only some rows; it gives once, few, many or a size class.

j_call: TRBJ2-3
clone_size: -
v_call: TRBV30
cdr3_aa: CAWSVGTHTDTQYF

j_call: TRBJ1-2
clone_size: -
v_call: TRBV7-9
cdr3_aa: CASSPGGYVNYGYTF

j_call: TRBJ2-1
clone_size: few
v_call: TRBV5-4
cdr3_aa: CASSSGLAGGFHNEQFF

j_call: TRBJ2-5
clone_size: few
v_call: TRBV4-1
cdr3_aa: CASSQDGASGLQETQYF

j_call: TRBJ1-1
clone_size: few
v_call: TRBV7-9
cdr3_aa: CASSLGGGPYEAFF

j_call: TRBJ2-3
clone_size: once
v_call: TRBV5-1
cdr3_aa: CASSLAGDGLSTDTQYF

j_call: TRBJ1-1
clone_size: -
v_call: TRBV2
cdr3_aa: CASSKATVANTEAFF

j_call: TRBJ2-5
clone_size: -
v_call: TRBV9
cdr3_aa: CASSADRGEGTQYF

j_call: TRBJ1-1
clone_size: -
v_call: TRBV7-9
cdr3_aa: CASSGGPMNTEAFF

j_call: TRBJ1-1
clone_size: -
v_call: TRBV5-1
cdr3_aa: CASSFGNTEAFF

j_call: TRBJ1-5
clone_size: -
v_call: TRBV2
cdr3_aa: CASKLDRGGGNQPQHF

j_call: TRBJ2-3
clone_size: -
v_call: TRBV9
cdr3_aa: CASSPPAGSDTQYF

j_call: TRBJ2-2
clone_size: few
v_call: TRBV9
cdr3_aa: CASSVMPQITGELFF

j_call: TRBJ2-7
clone_size: -
v_call: TRBV7-3
cdr3_aa: CASSRWGGEDRQYF

j_call: TRBJ1-1
clone_size: -
v_call: TRBV6-6
cdr3_aa: CASSLGRGAEAFF

j_call: TRBJ1-4
clone_size: -
v_call: TRBV6-4
cdr3_aa: CASAAGRGEKLFF

j_call: TRBJ1-1
clone_size: few
v_call: TRBV30
cdr3_aa: CAWSVWAREAFF

j_call: TRBJ2-1
clone_size: few
v_call: TRBV14
cdr3_aa: CASSQDKGLAGGNEQFF

j_call: TRBJ1-2
clone_size: -
v_call: TRBV6-5
cdr3_aa: CASGDGAFDGYTF

j_call: TRBJ2-1
clone_size: -
v_call: TRBV5-1
cdr3_aa: CASSWRGGDEQFF

j_call: TRBJ2-7
clone_size: -
v_call: TRBV4-1
cdr3_aa: CASSQESRGPIEQYF

j_call: TRBJ2-1
clone_size: -
v_call: TRBV6-1
cdr3_aa: CASSTMDSNNEQFF

j_call: TRBJ1-2
clone_size: -
v_call: TRBV28
cdr3_aa: CASSSPLGQGHYGYTF

j_call: TRBJ2-1
clone_size: -
v_call: TRBV7-6
cdr3_aa: CASSLGGGASAYNEQFF

j_call: TRBJ2-7
clone_size: -
v_call: TRBV4-1
cdr3_aa: CASSQDGTGKCF

j_call: TRBJ2-5
clone_size: -
v_call: TRBV27
cdr3_aa: CASRQREGTQETQYF

j_call: TRBJ2-1
clone_size: once
v_call: TRBV29-1
cdr3_aa: CSVEGSRGVYNEQFF